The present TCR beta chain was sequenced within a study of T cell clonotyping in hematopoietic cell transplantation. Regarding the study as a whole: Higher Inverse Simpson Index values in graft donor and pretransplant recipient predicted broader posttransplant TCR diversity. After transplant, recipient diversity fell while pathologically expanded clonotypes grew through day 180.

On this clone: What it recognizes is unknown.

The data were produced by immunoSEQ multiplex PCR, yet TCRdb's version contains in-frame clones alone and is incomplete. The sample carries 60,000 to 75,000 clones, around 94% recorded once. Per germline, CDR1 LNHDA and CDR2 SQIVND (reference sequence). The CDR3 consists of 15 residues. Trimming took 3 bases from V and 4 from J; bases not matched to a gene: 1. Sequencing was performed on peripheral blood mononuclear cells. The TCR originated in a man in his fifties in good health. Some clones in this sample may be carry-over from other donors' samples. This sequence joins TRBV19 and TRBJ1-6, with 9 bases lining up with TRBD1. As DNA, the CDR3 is TGTGCCAGTAGTATGGGGACAGGGTATAATTCACCCCTCCACTTT. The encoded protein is CASSMGTGYNSPLHF.